The sequence of this T cell receptor (beta chain) was determined in a study of OX40 agonist ivuxolimab in advanced cancers. Repertoires were generated with immunoSEQ multiplex PCR, while TCRdb's copy carries only in-frame clones and drops some. The profile shows about 82,000 clones, 75% to 90% of them singletons. Germline V gene lookup returns CDR1 SGHDT and CDR2 YYEEEE. Trimming removed 1 base from V and 4 bases from J, with 14 bases in between. The CDR3 is 15 amino acids. The sequence was obtained from an adult with an advanced solid tumor such as melanoma, head and neck, liver or kidney cancer. The specimen was CD4+ or CD8+ T cells sorted from blood, collected in a trial of the OX40 agonist ivuxolimab. The V and J genes are TRBV5-6 and TRBJ1-2; unclear D gene. The DNA of the CDR3 is TGTGCCAGCAGCTTGAGTGGGAGAACCGTCTATGGCTACACCTTC. Its protein product is CASSLSGRTVYGYTF.